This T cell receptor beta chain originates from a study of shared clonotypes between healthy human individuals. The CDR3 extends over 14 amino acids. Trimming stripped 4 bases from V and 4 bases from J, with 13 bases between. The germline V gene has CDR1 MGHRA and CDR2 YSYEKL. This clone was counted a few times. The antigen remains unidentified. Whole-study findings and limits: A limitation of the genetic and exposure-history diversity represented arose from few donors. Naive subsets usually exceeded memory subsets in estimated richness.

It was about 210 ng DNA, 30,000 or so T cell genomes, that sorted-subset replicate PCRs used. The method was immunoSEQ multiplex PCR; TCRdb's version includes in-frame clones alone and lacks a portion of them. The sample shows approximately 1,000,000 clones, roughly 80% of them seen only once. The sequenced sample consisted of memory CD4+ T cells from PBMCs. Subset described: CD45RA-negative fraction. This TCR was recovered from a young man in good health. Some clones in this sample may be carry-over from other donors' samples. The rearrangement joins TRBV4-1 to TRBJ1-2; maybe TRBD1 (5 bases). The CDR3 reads CASSRDSEGYGYTF. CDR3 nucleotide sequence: TGCGCCAGCAGCCGTGACAGCGAGGGCTATGGCTACACCTTC.